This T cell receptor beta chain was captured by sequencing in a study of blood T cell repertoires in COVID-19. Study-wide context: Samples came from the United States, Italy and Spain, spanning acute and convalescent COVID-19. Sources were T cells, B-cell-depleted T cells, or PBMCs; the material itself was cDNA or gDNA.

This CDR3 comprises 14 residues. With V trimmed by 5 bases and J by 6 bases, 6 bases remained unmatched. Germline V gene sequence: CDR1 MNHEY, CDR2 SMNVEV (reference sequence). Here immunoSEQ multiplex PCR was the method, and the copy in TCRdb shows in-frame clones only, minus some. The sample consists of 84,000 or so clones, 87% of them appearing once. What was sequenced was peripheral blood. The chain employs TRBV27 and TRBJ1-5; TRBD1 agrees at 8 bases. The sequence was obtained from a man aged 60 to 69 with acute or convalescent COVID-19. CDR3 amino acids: CASSLGQGGQPQHF. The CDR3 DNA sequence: TGTGCCAGCAGTCTTGGACAGGGAGGTCAGCCCCAGCATTTT.